This T cell receptor (beta chain) was documented in a study of T cells in tumors after PD-1 blockade. Generated by immunoSEQ multiplex PCR, the TCRdb table keeps only in-frame clones and is missing some. The profile shows approximately 30,000 clones, 73% of them singletons. Tumor or blood genomic DNA was sequenced, with inputs of about 550 ng to 6,004 ng. The sample was PBMCs, taken after anti-PD-1 treatment. The sequence derives from a human donor with basal cell carcinoma.

The CDR3 loop is CASNRGGPGDTQYF. CDR3 nucleotide sequence: TGTGCCAGCAACCGCGGGGGGCCGGGAGATACGCAGTATTTT. The chain carries TRBV5-8 and TRBJ2-3; the match to TRBD2 covers 8 bases. CDR1 is SGHTS, CDR2 YDEGEE, per germline. The CDR3 is made up of 14 amino acids. The junction had 8 bases not matched to a gene; V was cut back by 6 bases and J by 5 bases.